This T cell receptor (beta chain) was retrieved from a study of blood T cell repertoires in COVID-19. Method: immunoSEQ multiplex PCR; TCRdb's copy keeps in-frame clones and lacks some. The top ten hold approximately 1.8% of the sample, which has over 110,000 clones, 70% to 90% seen once. CDR1 is SGHRS, CDR2 YFSETQ, per germline. The CDR3 has 14 residues. V was pared by 0 bases and J by 4 bases, with 10 bases between. The rearrangement uses TRBV5-1 and TRBJ1-2; D gene unclear. This clonotype was sampled from a man aged 70-80 years with acute or convalescent COVID-19. Sample: peripheral blood. CDR3 amino acids: CASSLDRTTYGYTF. The CDR3, as DNA: TGCGCCAGCAGCTTGGACAGAACCACCTATGGCTACACCTTC.